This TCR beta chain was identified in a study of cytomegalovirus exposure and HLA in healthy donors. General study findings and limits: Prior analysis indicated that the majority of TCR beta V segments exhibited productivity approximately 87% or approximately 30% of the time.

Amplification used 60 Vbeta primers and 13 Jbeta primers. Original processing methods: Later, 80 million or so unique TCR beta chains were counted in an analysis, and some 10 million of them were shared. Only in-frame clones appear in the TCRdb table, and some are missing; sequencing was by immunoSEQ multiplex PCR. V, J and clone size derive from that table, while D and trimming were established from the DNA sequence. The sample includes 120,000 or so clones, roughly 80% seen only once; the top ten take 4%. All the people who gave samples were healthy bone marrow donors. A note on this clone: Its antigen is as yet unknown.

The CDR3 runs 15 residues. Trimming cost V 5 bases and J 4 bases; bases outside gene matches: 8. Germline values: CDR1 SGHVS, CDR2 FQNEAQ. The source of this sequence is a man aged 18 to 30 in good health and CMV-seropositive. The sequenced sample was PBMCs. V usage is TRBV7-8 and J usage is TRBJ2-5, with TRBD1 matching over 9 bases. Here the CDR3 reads CASSHRGPGRETQYF. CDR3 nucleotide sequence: TGTGCCAGCAGCCACAGGGGGCCGGGTAGAGAGACCCAGTACTTC.